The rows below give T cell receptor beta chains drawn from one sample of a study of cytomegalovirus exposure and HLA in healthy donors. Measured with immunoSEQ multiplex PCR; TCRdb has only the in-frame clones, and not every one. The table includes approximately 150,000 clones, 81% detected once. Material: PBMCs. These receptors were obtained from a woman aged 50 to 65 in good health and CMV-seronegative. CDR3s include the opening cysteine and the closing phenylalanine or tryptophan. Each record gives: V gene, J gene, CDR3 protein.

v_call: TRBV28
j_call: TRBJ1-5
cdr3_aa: CASSLTAQPQHF

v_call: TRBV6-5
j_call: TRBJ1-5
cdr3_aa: CASSPRGGANQPQHF

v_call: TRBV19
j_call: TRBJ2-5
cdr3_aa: CASSIRQGYQETQYF

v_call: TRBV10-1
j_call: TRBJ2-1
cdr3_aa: CASSGTSGPSSYNEQFF

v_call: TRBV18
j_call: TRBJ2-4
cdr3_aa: CASTPALAKNIQYF

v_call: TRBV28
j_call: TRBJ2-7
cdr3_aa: CASSAPGGHEQYF

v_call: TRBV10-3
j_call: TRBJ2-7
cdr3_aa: CAISEENYEQYF

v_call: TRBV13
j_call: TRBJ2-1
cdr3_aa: CASSPGRDEQFF

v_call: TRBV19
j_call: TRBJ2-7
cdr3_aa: CASSITARFYEQYF

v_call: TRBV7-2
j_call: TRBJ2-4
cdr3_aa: CASSVRNKNIQYF

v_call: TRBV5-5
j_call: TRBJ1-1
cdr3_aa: CASSLMSF

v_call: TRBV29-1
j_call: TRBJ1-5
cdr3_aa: CSPEGWQPGNQPQHF

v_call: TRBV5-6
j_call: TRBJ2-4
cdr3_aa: CASSPWGGEIYIQYF

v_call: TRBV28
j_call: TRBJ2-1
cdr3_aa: CASRGQGRDNEQFF

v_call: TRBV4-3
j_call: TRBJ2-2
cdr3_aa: CASSQDWDRVNTGELFF

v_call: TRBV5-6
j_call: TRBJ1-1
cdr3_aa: CASSADRGLNTEAFF

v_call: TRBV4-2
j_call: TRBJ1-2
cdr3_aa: CASSQPDRAHGYTF

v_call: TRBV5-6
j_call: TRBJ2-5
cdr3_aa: CASSFSVWETQYF

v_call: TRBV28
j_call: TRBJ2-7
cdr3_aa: CASRTPVTYEQYF

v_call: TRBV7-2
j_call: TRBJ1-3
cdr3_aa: CASRLDSRGNTIYF

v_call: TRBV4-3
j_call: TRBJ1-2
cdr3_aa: CASSQDVGRGNGYTF

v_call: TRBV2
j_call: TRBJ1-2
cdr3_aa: CASSERGNYGYTF